This T cell receptor (beta chain) was profiled in a study of OX40 agonist ivuxolimab in advanced cancers. Notes on the study in general: Relative to CD4+ cells, CD8+ T cells on average had more expanded clones.

Libraries were prepared by immunoSEQ multiplex PCR; TCRdb keeps only in-frame clonotypes and omits some of them. The repertoire includes tens of thousands of clones, under 90% of them detected once, and over 0.4% sits in the top ten. The sample holds a few counts of this clone. Its specificity is not known. The source is an adult with an advanced solid tumor such as melanoma, head and neck, liver or kidney cancer. Material: CD4+ or CD8+ T cells sorted from blood, obtained in a trial of the OX40 agonist ivuxolimab.

The CDR3 nucleotides read TGTGCCAGCTCACCGGCTGTCGACAGGGTTGATGGCTACACCTTC. Its protein product is CASSPAVDRVDGYTF. The V gene is TRBV18, the J gene TRBJ1-2; 7 positions agree with TRBD1. This CDR3 is built from 15 residues. J gave up 6 bases and V 3 bases, and 10 bases lay outside the gene matches. Germline-derived CDR1 and CDR2 are KGHSH and LQKENI.